This TCR beta chain derives from a study of CD8+ T cells in alopecia areata. Across the study: Patients in the treated group were given tofacitinib by mouth, 5 to 10 mg twice a day.

Study outcomes and limitations: Under tofacitinib, fewer expanded CD8+ clones appeared among the top 100 scalp clones. Unlike in mice, where it was clearer, TCR sharing across patients was less clear, possibly HLA-related.

Stated treatment: oral pan-JAK inhibitor, 5-10 mg twice daily. Lesional scalp punch biopsies and peripheral blood came from alopecia areata patients. The germline V and J ends were trimmed by 3 bases and 8 bases, with 8 bases remaining between them. The CDR3 consists of 13 residues. Per the germline V gene, CDR1 is LNHNV and CDR2 is YYDKDF (reference sequence). About this clone: Its antigen remains unidentified.

Extracted RNA was reverse transcribed, and the resulting cDNA served as sequencing template. Produced via immunoSEQ multiplex PCR; TCRdb's table is partial and in-frame only. Of approximately 300,000 clones listed, 58% are singletons. Material: CD4+ T cells sorted from blood, obtained at week 24, from a patient treated with tofacitinib. The rearrangement links TRBV15 to TRBJ1-6; D is unclear. The sequence was collected from a human donor with alopecia areata. Written as DNA, the CDR3 is TGTGCCACCAGCAGGTTATGGTATTCACCCCTCCACTTT. Protein sequence: CATSRLWYSPLHF.